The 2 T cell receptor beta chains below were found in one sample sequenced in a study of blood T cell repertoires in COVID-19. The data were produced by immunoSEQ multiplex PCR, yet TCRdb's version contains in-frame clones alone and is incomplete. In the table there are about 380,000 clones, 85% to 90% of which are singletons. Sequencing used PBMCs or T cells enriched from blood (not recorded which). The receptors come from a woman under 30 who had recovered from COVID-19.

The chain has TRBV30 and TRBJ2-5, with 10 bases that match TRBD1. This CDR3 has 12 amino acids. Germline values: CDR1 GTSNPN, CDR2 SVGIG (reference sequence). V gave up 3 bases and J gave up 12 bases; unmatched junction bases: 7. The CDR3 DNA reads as TGTGCCTGGAGCACCTCCGGGACAGGGGAGTACTTC. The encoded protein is CAWSTSGTGEYF. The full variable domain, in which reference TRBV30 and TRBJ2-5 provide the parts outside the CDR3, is SQTIHQWPATLVQPVGSPLSLECTVEGTSNPNLYWYRQAAGRGLQLLFYSVGIGQISSEVPQNLSASRPQDRQFILSSKKLLLSDSGFYLCAWSTSGTGEYFGPGTRLLVL.

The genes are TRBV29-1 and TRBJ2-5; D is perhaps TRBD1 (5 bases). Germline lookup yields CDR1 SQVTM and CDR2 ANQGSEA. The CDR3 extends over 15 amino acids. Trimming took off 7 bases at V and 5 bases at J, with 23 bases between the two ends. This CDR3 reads CSANVRQGSLETQYF. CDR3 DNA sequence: TGCAGCGCTAACGTACGCCAGGGTAGCTTGGAGACCCAGTACTTC.